One sample yielded the 23 T cell receptor beta chains listed below, sequenced in a study of cytomegalovirus exposure and HLA in healthy donors. The PCR had 60 Vbeta and 13 Jbeta primers. Libraries were prepared by immunoSEQ multiplex PCR; TCRdb keeps only in-frame clonotypes and omits some of them. The sample contains around 100,000 clones, 73% of which appear only once. Specimen: PBMCs. The receptor source for this set is a man in his forties or fifties in good health and CMV-seronegative.

V gene TRBV5-4 combines with J gene TRBJ2-2, with 8 positions matching TRBD2. The CDR3 totals 13 residues. Germline loops: CDR1 SGHNT, CDR2 YYREEE (reference sequence). J lost 4 bases, V lost 4 bases, and 0 bases had no gene match. CDR3 nucleotide sequence: TGTGCCAGCAGCAGCGGGGGCACCGGGGAGCTGTTTTTT. Protein sequence: CASSSGGTGELFF.

The chain employs TRBV5-1 and TRBJ2-3, with TRBD1 as a possible D gene (6 bases). Germline CDR1 reads SGHRS; CDR2 reads YFSETQ. This CDR3 comprises 15 residues. The ends were cut back, 1 base at V and 2 bases at J, with 11 bases in the middle. The chain's CDR3 is CASSLMGAHTDTQYF. The CDR3 bases are TGCGCCAGCAGCTTGATGGGGGCCCACACAGATACGCAGTATTTT.

This chain uses TRBV7-8 with TRBJ2-1; the match to TRBD2 covers 7 bases. Trimming at V came to 5 bases and at J to 2 bases, leaving 6 bases not matched to a gene. Germline V gene sequence: CDR1 SGHVS, CDR2 FQNEAQ. This CDR3 has 15 residues. The CDR3 sequence is CASSLAGEAYNEQFF. The CDR3 DNA is TGTGCCAGCAGCCTGGCGGGGGAGGCCTACAATGAGCAGTTCTTC.

This sequence joins TRBV6-5 and TRBJ2-7; D unresolved. The germline V and J ends were trimmed by 2 bases and 4 bases, with 12 bases remaining between them. The CDR3 sequence is 14 residues long. Germline CDR1 is MNHEY and CDR2 is SVGAGI. CDR3 nucleotide sequence: TGTGCCAGCAGTTACGGGCTCTCTCCTTACGAGCAGTACTTC. Protein: CASSYGLSPYEQYF.

Written as DNA, the CDR3 is TGCGCCAGCAGCCAAGGGGTGGGACAGACATCCGGGGACGAGCAGTACTTC. Protein sequence: CASSQGVGQTSGDEQYF. V and J are TRBV4-3 and TRBJ2-7; TRBD1 agrees at 7 bases. Germline assignment: CDR1 LGHNA and CDR2 YSLEER. V lost 1 base, J lost 5 bases, and 14 bases stayed unmatched. This CDR3 contains 17 residues.

There are a few counts of this clone. V gene TRBV11-3 combines with J gene TRBJ2-1; 7 nucleotides match TRBD1. CDR1 and CDR2 from the germline V gene are SGHNT and YENEEA. There are 15 residues in the CDR3. Trimming cost V 4 bases and J 5 bases; bases outside gene matches: 8. This CDR3 reads CASSSRQGGDNEQFF. Written as DNA, the CDR3 is TGTGCCAGCAGCTCCCGACAGGGTGGTGACAATGAGCAGTTCTTC.

The J gene is TRBJ2-2, the V gene TRBV13, with a possible D match to TRBD2 (5 bases). V was clipped by 6 bases and J by 3 bases, with 5 bases between them. The length of the CDR3 is 12 residues. CDR1 and CDR2 from the germline V gene are PRHDT and FYEKMQ (reference sequence). The CDR3 region is CASRRDTGELFF. CDR3 bases: TGTGCCAGCAGGAGGGACACCGGGGAGCTGTTTTTT.

In DNA form, the CDR3 reads TGTGCCAGCAGTTTAGGCGGGGACAGTGGCTCCTACGAGCAGTACTTC. Translation gives CASSLGGDSGSYEQYF. The chain joins TRBV28 to TRBJ2-7; D might be TRBD1 (7 bases). This CDR3 is 16 amino acids long. Germline CDR1 reads MDHEN; CDR2 reads SYDVKM. V shed 2 bases and J shed 0 bases, with 14 bases lying between them.

V is TRBV5-1 and J is TRBJ1-6; 8 nucleotides line up with TRBD1. Germline V gene sequence: CDR1 SGHRS, CDR2 YFSETQ. With V trimmed by 1 base and J by 7 bases, 7 bases remained unmatched. CDR3 length equals 16 residues. DNA for the CDR3: TGCGCCAGCAGCTTGACAGGGGGTATTAAGAATTCACCCCTCCACTTT. It translates to CASSLTGGIKNSPLHF. The complete variable domain, with remaining parts taken from reference TRBV5-1 and TRBJ1-6, reads KAGVTQTPRYLIKTRGQQVTLSCSPISGHRSVSWYQQTPGQGLQFLFEYFSETQRNKGNFPGRFSGRQFSNSRSEMNVSTLELGDSALYLCASSLTGGIKNSPLHFGNGTRLTVT.

The CDR3 region is CASSPLAGVETQYF. CDR3 bases: TGTGCCAGCAGCCCGCTAGCGGGGGTGGAGACCCAGTACTTC. The rearrangement joins TRBV5-4 to TRBJ2-5, with 10 bases matching TRBD2. This CDR3 region has 14 residues. CDR1 SGHNT and CDR2 YYREEE come from the germline V gene (reference sequence). The ends lost 4 bases at V and 5 bases at J; junction bases unmatched: 5.

The rearrangement joins TRBV5-8 to TRBJ2-7, with 10 bases that match TRBD1. The CDR3 is made up of 15 amino acids. V gave up 5 bases and J gave up 2 bases; unmatched junction bases: 7. Germline V CDR1 and CDR2: SGHTS, YDEGEE. CDR3 sequence reads: CASRLGQGGAYEQYF. For the CDR3, the DNA is TGTGCCAGCAGACTAGGACAGGGGGGCGCCTACGAGCAGTACTTC.

The chain employs TRBV6-6 and TRBJ1-2; TRBD1 matches 10 bases. CDR1 and CDR2 (germline): MNHNY, SVGAGI (reference sequence). CDR3 size: 14 residues. Trimming removed 4 bases from V and 6 bases from J; junction bases left unmatched: 5. The DNA of the CDR3 is TGTGCCAGCAGTTGGCCGGGACAGGGGAATGGCTACACCTTC. Its protein product is CASSWPGQGNGYTF.

The chain combines TRBV29-1 with TRBJ2-4, with TRBD1 matching over 8 bases. After removal of 4 bases from V and 0 bases from J, the junction contained 5 bases not matched to a gene. Germline V gene sequence: CDR1 SQVTM, CDR2 ANQGSEA. The CDR3 totals 15 residues. Here the CDR3 DNA reads TGCAGCGTTGGGACAGGGAGGACAGCCAAAAACATTCAGTACTTC. Translation: CSVGTGRTAKNIQYF.

The rearrangement links TRBV18 to TRBJ2-7, with D hard to call. Germline CDR1 reads KGHSH; CDR2 reads LQKENI. V gave up 5 bases and J gave up 2 bases, with 25 bases separating them. CDR3 length: 18 amino acids. The DNA for the CDR3 is TGTGCCAGCTCAGCTGCCCCCCCGTCGGCGACACTTCCCTACGAGCAGTACTTC. Translating it yields CASSAAPPSATLPYEQYF.

The chain is built from TRBV28 and TRBJ2-7; 9 bases map to TRBD1. The CDR3 covers 16 residues. The V segment lost 2 bases and the J segment 3 bases; nucleotides outside the gene matches: 8. Germline V gene data show CDR1 as MDHEN and CDR2 as SYDVKM. The CDR3 DNA reads TGTGCCAGCAGTTTAGTTTTGGGACAGGGTATCTACGAGCAGTACTTC. Its translation: CASSLVLGQGIYEQYF.

This chain links TRBV2 with TRBJ2-5; 9 bases match TRBD2. Germline V CDR1 and CDR2: SNHLY, FYNNEI. J gave up 3 bases and V 5 bases, and 7 bases lay outside the gene matches. The CDR3 spans 15 residues. CDR3: CASSFQGGREETQYF. Written as DNA, the CDR3 is TGTGCCAGCAGTTTCCAAGGCGGGAGGGAAGAGACCCAGTACTTC.

The chain has TRBV7-6 and TRBJ2-5; D may be TRBD2 (6 bases). Looked up from germline, CDR1 is SGHVS and CDR2 is FNYEAQ. V lost 4 bases and J 7 bases, leaving 13 bases between the germline ends. This CDR3 has 13 amino acids. This CDR3 is CASSSGSGVTQYF. The DNA for the CDR3 is TGTGCCAGCAGCTCGGGTTCGGGGGTGACCCAGTACTTC.

This chain links TRBV25-1 with TRBJ1-1, with D unresolved. The CDR3 extends over 12 amino acids. Trimming removed 3 bases at V and 4 bases at J, with 6 bases between. Germline CDR1 reads MGHDK; CDR2 reads SYGVNS. CDR3 amino acids: CASSEAGTEAFF. The CDR3, as DNA: TGTGCCAGCAGTGAGGCGGGCACTGAAGCTTTCTTT.

The rearrangement uses TRBV20-1 and TRBJ2-3; D gene unclear. The CDR3 totals 11 residues. Germline V gene lookup returns CDR1 DFQATT and CDR2 SNEGSKA (reference sequence). V dropped 3 bases and J dropped 3 bases, with 4 bases sitting between them. This CDR3 reads CSASHTDTQYF. CDR3 DNA: TGCAGTGCTAGCCATACAGATACGCAGTATTTT.

The gene calls are TRBV11-2 and TRBJ2-3; 8 positions match TRBD2. Germline loops: CDR1 SGHAT, CDR2 FQNNGV. Germline trimming cut 5 bases from V and 7 bases from J; bases unmatched to any gene: 11. The CDR3 runs 15 residues. CDR3 protein: CASSPWVAGGYTQYF. CDR3 nucleotides: TGTGCCAGCAGCCCATGGGTGGCGGGGGGATATACGCAGTATTTT.

In this sample, this clone turned up a few times. V gene TRBV28 combines with J gene TRBJ1-5; 10 bases fit TRBD1. Germline assignment: CDR1 MDHEN and CDR2 SYDVKM. Losses at the gene ends were 7 bases for V and 6 bases for J; bases not matched to a gene: 6. The CDR3 runs to 14 residues. The CDR3: CASISGQGTQPQHF. The CDR3 nucleotides are TGTGCCAGCATTTCGGGACAGGGGACTCAGCCCCAGCATTTT.

The J gene is TRBJ1-5, the V gene TRBV29-1; no reliable D call. From germline, CDR1 is SQVTM and CDR2 ANQGSEA. The germline V and J ends were trimmed by 2 bases and 9 bases, with 14 bases remaining between them. This CDR3 has 13 residues. The CDR3 sequence is CSVELEGSGPQHF. Here the CDR3 DNA reads TGCAGCGTTGAATTGGAAGGGAGTGGGCCCCAGCATTTT.

This clone was seen a single time. The V and J genes are TRBV15 and TRBJ2-7; no firm D call. The germline V gene has CDR1 LNHNV and CDR2 YYDKDF (reference sequence). The CDR3 spans 15 residues. Deletions cut 0 bases from V and 2 bases from J, with 11 bases between. CDR3 in DNA: TGTGCCACCAGCAGAGATGTGGAGATACCCTACGAGCAGTACTTC. Translating gives CATSRDVEIPYEQYF. Variable domain in full (rest from reference TRBV15 and TRBJ2-7): DAMVIQNPRYQVTQFGKPVTLSCSQTLNHNVMYWYQQKSSQAPKLLFHYYDKDFNNEADTPDNFQSRRPNTSFCFLDIRSPGLGDTAMYLCATSRDVEIPYEQYFGPGTRLTVT.